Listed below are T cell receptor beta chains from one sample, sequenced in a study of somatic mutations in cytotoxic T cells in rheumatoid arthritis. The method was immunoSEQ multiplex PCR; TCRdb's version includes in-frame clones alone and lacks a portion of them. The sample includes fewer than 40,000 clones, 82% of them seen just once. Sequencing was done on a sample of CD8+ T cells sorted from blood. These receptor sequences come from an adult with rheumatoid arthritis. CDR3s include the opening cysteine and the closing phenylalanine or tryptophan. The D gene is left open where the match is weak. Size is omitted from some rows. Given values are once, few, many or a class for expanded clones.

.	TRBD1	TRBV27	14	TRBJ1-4	CASSLQGAEEKLFF	TGTGCCAGCAGTTTGCAGGGGGCAGAAGAAAAACTGTTTTTT
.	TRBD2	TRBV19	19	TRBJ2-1	CASSITLTGGSRSYNEQFF	TGTGCCAGTAGTATCACCCTAACTGGCGGGAGTCGGTCGTACAATGAGCAGTTCTTC
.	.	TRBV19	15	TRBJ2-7	CASSIDPGPAYEQYF	TGTGCCAGTAGTATAGATCCCGGGCCTGCCTACGAGCAGTACTTC
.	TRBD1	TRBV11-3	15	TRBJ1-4	CASSPRDRASEKLFF	TGTGCCAGCAGCCCACGGGACAGGGCGAGTGAAAAACTGTTTTTT
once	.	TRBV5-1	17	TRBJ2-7	CASSFGGGRSPVYEQYF	TGCGCCAGCAGCTTTGGAGGGGGCAGATCCCCTGTCTACGAGCAGTACTTC
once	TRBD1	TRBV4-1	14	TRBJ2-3	CASSLAGGTDTQYF	TGCGCCAGCAGCCTAGCAGGGGGAACAGATACGCAGTATTTT
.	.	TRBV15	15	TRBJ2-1	CATASGGQTYNEQFF	TGTGCCACCGCGTCTGGGGGGCAAACCTACAATGAGCAGTTCTTC
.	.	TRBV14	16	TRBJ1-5	CASSRAGDYSNQPQHF	TGTGCCAGCAGCCGAGCGGGAGATTATAGCAATCAGCCCCAGCATTTT
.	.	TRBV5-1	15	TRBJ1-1	CASSPRGGPNTEAFF	TGCGCCAGCAGCCCTCGGGGGGGGCCGAACACTGAAGCTTTCTTT
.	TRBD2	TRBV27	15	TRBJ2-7	CASSHGSGVSYEQYF	TGTGCCAGCAGTCACGGGAGCGGGGTCTCCTACGAGCAGTACTTC
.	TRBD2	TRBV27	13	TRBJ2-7	CASSGGRSYEQYF	TGTGCCAGCAGCGGGGGGAGGTCCTACGAGCAGTACTTC
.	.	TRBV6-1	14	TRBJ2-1	CASSGRGGFWEQFF	TGTGCCAGCAGTGGTAGGGGGGGCTTTTGGGAGCAGTTCTTC
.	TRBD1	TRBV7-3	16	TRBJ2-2	CASSRGGDRGTGELFF	TGTGCCAGCAGCCGAGGGGGGGACAGGGGAACCGGGGAGCTGTTTTTT
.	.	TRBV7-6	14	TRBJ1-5	CASSFGGQNQPQHF	TGTGCCAGCAGCTTCGGGGGCCAAAATCAGCCCCAGCATTTT
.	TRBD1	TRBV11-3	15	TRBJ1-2	CASSPRTGSQYGYTF	TGTGCCAGCAGCCCAAGGACAGGGTCCCAATATGGCTACACCTTC
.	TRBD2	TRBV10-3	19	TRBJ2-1	CAISESAGGTPSSYNEQFF	TGTGCCATCAGTGAGTCGGCGGGGGGGACCCCAAGCTCCTACAATGAGCAGTTCTTC
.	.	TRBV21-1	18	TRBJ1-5	CASSKGPTVLGGNQPQHF	TGTGCCAGCAGCAAAGGGCCGACAGTCCTGGGAGGCAATCAGCCCCAGCATTTT
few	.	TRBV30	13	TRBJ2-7	CACSVIEWYEQYF	TGTGCCTGCTCGGTCATAGAGTGGTACGAGCAGTACTTC
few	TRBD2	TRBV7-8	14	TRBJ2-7	CASSLSGRFGEQYF	TGTGCCAGCAGCTTGAGCGGGAGGTTCGGAGAGCAGTACTTC
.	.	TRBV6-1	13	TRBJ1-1	CASSLGLNTEAFF	TGTGCCAGCAGCCTGGGACTGAACACTGAAGCTTTCTTT
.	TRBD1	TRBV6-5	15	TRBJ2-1	CASRRTGEGYNEQFF	TGTGCCAGCAGAAGGACAGGCGAGGGCTACAATGAGCAGTTCTTC
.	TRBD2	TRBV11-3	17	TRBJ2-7	CASSSFPGTSASYEQYF	TGTGCCAGCAGCTCATTTCCCGGGACTAGCGCCTCCTACGAGCAGTACTTC
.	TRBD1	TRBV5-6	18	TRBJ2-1	CASSLLGQDMSSYNEQFF	TGTGCCAGCAGCTTGCTTGGACAGGACATGAGCTCCTACAATGAGCAGTTCTTC
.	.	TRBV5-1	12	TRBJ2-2	CASSLIPGELFF	TGCGCCAGCAGCTTGATTCCCGGGGAGCTGTTTTTT
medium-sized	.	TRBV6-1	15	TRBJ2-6	CASSPGVTGANVLTF	TGTGCCAGCAGTCCAGGGGTAACTGGGGCCAACGTCCTGACTTTC
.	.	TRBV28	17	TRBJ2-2	CASSNLLHGTGPGELFF	TGTGCCAGCAGTAACCTTCTGCACGGGACGGGACCCGGGGAGCTGTTTTTT
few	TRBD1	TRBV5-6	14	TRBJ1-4	CASSGTGVGEKLFF	TGTGCCAGCAGCGGGACAGGGGTCGGTGAAAAACTGTTTTTT